The rows below give T cell receptor beta chains drawn from one sample of a study of OX40 agonist ivuxolimab in advanced cancers. Only in-frame clones appear in the TCRdb table, and some are missing; sequencing was by immunoSEQ multiplex PCR. The sample shows under 60,000 clones, 75% to 90% of them seen only once. The specimen was CD4+ or CD8+ T cells sorted from blood, collected in a trial of the OX40 agonist ivuxolimab. The source is an adult with an advanced solid tumor such as melanoma, head and neck, liver or kidney cancer. CDR3s include the opening cysteine and the closing phenylalanine or tryptophan. Each record gives: V gene, D gene, clone size, J gene, CDR3 length, CDR3 DNA, CDR3 protein. D genes are given only for firm matches. Size values are once, few and many counts, or a class for expanded clones, and some rows have none.

v_gene: TRBV28; d_gene: TRBD2; abundance: .; j_gene: TRBJ2-1; len: 14; CDR3nt: TGTGCCAGCAGCGGACTAGCGGGGGGCAATGAGCAGTTCTTC; CDR3aa: CASSGLAGGNEQFF
v_gene: TRBV29-1; d_gene: TRBD1; abundance: .; j_gene: TRBJ2-3; len: 15; CDR3nt: TGCAGCGCTCAGGGGGTAGATTCCAGCACAGATACGCAGTATTTT; CDR3aa: CSAQGVDSSTDTQYF
v_gene: TRBV5-1; d_gene: TRBD1; abundance: .; j_gene: TRBJ2-5; len: 16; CDR3nt: TGCGCCAGCAGCTTGGGGGGACAGGGGGCTGGAGAGACCCAGTACTTC; CDR3aa: CASSLGGQGAGETQYF
v_gene: TRBV5-1; d_gene: TRBD2; abundance: .; j_gene: TRBJ2-2; len: 16; CDR3nt: TGCGCCAGCAGCCCCCTGGGAGCGGGGGGCACCGGGGAGCTGTTTTTT; CDR3aa: CASSPLGAGGTGELFF
v_gene: TRBV6-4; d_gene: TRBD2; abundance: many; j_gene: TRBJ2-1; len: 15; CDR3nt: TGTGCCAGCAGTGACACTAGCGGGACCTACAATGAGCAGTTCTTC; CDR3aa: CASSDTSGTYNEQFF
v_gene: TRBV7-9; d_gene: .; abundance: .; j_gene: TRBJ2-3; len: 16; CDR3nt: TGTGCCAGCGGGCCCCTGACAGTGACTTACACAGATACGCAGTATTTT; CDR3aa: CASGPLTVTYTDTQYF
v_gene: TRBV2; d_gene: TRBD1; abundance: .; j_gene: TRBJ2-7; len: 15; CDR3nt: TGTGCCAGCAGTCCCGGACAGGGTGGCTCCTACGAGCAGTACTTC; CDR3aa: CASSPGQGGSYEQYF
v_gene: TRBV18; d_gene: .; abundance: .; j_gene: TRBJ2-3; len: 13; CDR3nt: TGTGCCAGCTCACCAGGAGGCCCAGATACGCAGTATTTT; CDR3aa: CASSPGGPDTQYF
v_gene: TRBV7-2; d_gene: TRBD2; abundance: .; j_gene: TRBJ2-3; len: 13; CDR3nt: TGTGCCAGCGGACCGGGGGGGTCGGATACGCAGTATTTT; CDR3aa: CASGPGGSDTQYF
v_gene: TRBV5-6; d_gene: TRBD1; abundance: .; j_gene: TRBJ1-4; len: 17; CDR3nt: TGTGCCAGCAGCTTGACCCCGGGGGGACAGGCTAATGAAAAACTGTTTTTT; CDR3aa: CASSLTPGGQANEKLFF
v_gene: TRBV27; d_gene: .; abundance: .; j_gene: TRBJ1-4; len: 14; CDR3nt: TGTGCCAGCAGTTTATTCGGGGGTCTCGAAAAACTGTTTTTT; CDR3aa: CASSLFGGLEKLFF
v_gene: TRBV9; d_gene: TRBD1; abundance: once; j_gene: TRBJ2-1; len: 15; CDR3nt: TGTGCCAGCAGCGTAGGGCAGGGGGTTAAAAATGAGCAGTTCTTC; CDR3aa: CASSVGQGVKNEQFF
v_gene: TRBV7-9; d_gene: TRBD1; abundance: .; j_gene: TRBJ2-7; len: 16; CDR3nt: TGTGCCAGCAGCTTGGGGACATCGGGACAGGGCAACGAGCAGTACTTC; CDR3aa: CASSLGTSGQGNEQYF
v_gene: TRBV18; d_gene: TRBD1; abundance: .; j_gene: TRBJ1-4; len: 15; CDR3nt: TGTGCCAGCTCACCACCAAGGGGGCTAGGGGAAAAACTGTTTTTT; CDR3aa: CASSPPRGLGEKLFF
v_gene: TRBV4-1; d_gene: TRBD1; abundance: .; j_gene: TRBJ2-3; len: 15; CDR3nt: TGCGCCAGCAGCTCGCGGGACAGGGGCACAGATACGCAGTATTTT; CDR3aa: CASSSRDRGTDTQYF
v_gene: TRBV9; d_gene: TRBD1; abundance: .; j_gene: TRBJ1-6; len: 15; CDR3nt: TGTGCCAGCAGCGGGGGACAGGCCTATAATTCACCCCTCCACTTT; CDR3aa: CASSGGQAYNSPLHF
v_gene: TRBV5-1; d_gene: .; abundance: .; j_gene: TRBJ2-7; len: 14; CDR3nt: TGCGCCAGCAGCTTGGGCCAGGAAGAAGGTATGAGGCACTTC; CDR3aa: CASSLGQEEGMRHF
v_gene: TRBV28; d_gene: .; abundance: once; j_gene: TRBJ1-1; len: 13; CDR3nt: TGTGCCAGCACCGGGGGGGCGGGCACTGAAGCTTTCTTT; CDR3aa: CASTGGAGTEAFF
v_gene: TRBV10-2; d_gene: .; abundance: .; j_gene: TRBJ2-7; len: 14; CDR3nt: TGCGCCAGCAGTCCCACGTTAAACGTCGACGAGCAGTACTTC; CDR3aa: CASSPTLNVDEQYF
v_gene: TRBV4-3; d_gene: .; abundance: .; j_gene: TRBJ2-3; len: 14; CDR3nt: TGCGCCAGCAGCCGCCGACTCGGCACAGATACGCAGTATTTT; CDR3aa: CASSRRLGTDTQYF
v_gene: TRBV15; d_gene: .; abundance: .; j_gene: TRBJ2-3; len: 13; CDR3nt: TGTGCCACCGGAACGGGGCCCACAGATACGCAGTATTTT; CDR3aa: CATGTGPTDTQYF
v_gene: TRBV7-2; d_gene: .; abundance: .; j_gene: TRBJ1-1; len: 14; CDR3nt: TGTGCCAGCAGCTTAGGAAGACAAATCCCTGAAGCTTTCTTT; CDR3aa: CASSLGRQIPEAFF
v_gene: TRBV6-5; d_gene: TRBD1; abundance: .; j_gene: TRBJ2-7; len: 16; CDR3nt: TGTGCCAGCAGTTCCCGACAGGGGGCATACGTACGAGAGCAGTACTTC; CDR3aa: CASSSRQGAYVREQYF
v_gene: TRBV27; d_gene: .; abundance: .; j_gene: TRBJ2-5; len: 14; CDR3nt: TGTGCCAGCAGTCCCGATTTCGGGACCGAGACCCAGTACTTC; CDR3aa: CASSPDFGTETQYF
v_gene: TRBV9; d_gene: .; abundance: .; j_gene: TRBJ2-3; len: 15; CDR3nt: TGTGCCAGCAGCTCGTGGGACCCAAGCACAGATACGCAGTATTTT; CDR3aa: CASSSWDPSTDTQYF
v_gene: TRBV28; d_gene: TRBD2; abundance: .; j_gene: TRBJ2-3; len: 16; CDR3nt: TGTGCCAGCAGTCTCAGAGCGGGGGGGCCAACAGATACGCAGTATTTT; CDR3aa: CASSLRAGGPTDTQYF
v_gene: TRBV5-1; d_gene: TRBD2; abundance: once; j_gene: TRBJ2-1; len: 15; CDR3nt: TGCGCCAGCAGCTTGGGCCCCTCGGCTAGCGGTGAGCAGTTCTTC; CDR3aa: CASSLGPSASGEQFF
v_gene: TRBV6-1; d_gene: TRBD1; abundance: .; j_gene: TRBJ1-5; len: 15; CDR3nt: TGTGCCAGCACTACGAGGGACAGTCGCAATCAGCCCCAGCATTTT; CDR3aa: CASTTRDSRNQPQHF
v_gene: TRBV4-1; d_gene: .; abundance: .; j_gene: TRBJ1-1; len: 14; CDR3nt: TGCGCCAGCAGCCAAGCAGCTTCGAACACTGAAGCTTTCTTT; CDR3aa: CASSQAASNTEAFF
v_gene: TRBV5-1; d_gene: TRBD1; abundance: .; j_gene: TRBJ2-7; len: 15; CDR3nt: TGCGCCAGCAGCTGGAGGACAGGGGGGGAGGACGAGCAGTACTTC; CDR3aa: CASSWRTGGEDEQYF
v_gene: TRBV29-1; d_gene: .; abundance: .; j_gene: TRBJ2-1; len: 14; CDR3nt: TGCAGCGCGTTGACGGTGGGGTTCGAGGATGAGCAGTTCTTC; CDR3aa: CSALTVGFEDEQFF
v_gene: TRBV28; d_gene: .; abundance: once; j_gene: TRBJ2-3; len: 14; CDR3nt: TGTGCCACCGCTGGGGATTTTGGCACAGATACGCAGTATTTT; CDR3aa: CATAGDFGTDTQYF
v_gene: TRBV7-2; d_gene: TRBD2; abundance: .; j_gene: TRBJ2-7; len: 17; CDR3nt: TGTGCCAGCAGCCCCGGGACTAGCGGGGGTCCCCCCTACGAGCAGTACTTC; CDR3aa: CASSPGTSGGPPYEQYF
v_gene: TRBV7-2; d_gene: .; abundance: once; j_gene: TRBJ2-3; len: 13; CDR3nt: TGTGCCAGCAGCCTAGCAGTCACAGATACGCAGTATTTT; CDR3aa: CASSLAVTDTQYF
v_gene: TRBV4-1; d_gene: TRBD2; abundance: .; j_gene: TRBJ2-3; len: 16; CDR3nt: TGCGCCAGCAGCGGACGAGCGGGAGGGCCCACAGATACGCAGTATTTT; CDR3aa: CASSGRAGGPTDTQYF
v_gene: TRBV7-6; d_gene: TRBD2; abundance: .; j_gene: TRBJ2-7; len: 16; CDR3nt: TGTGCCAGCAGCTTAAGCTCGGGAGCGGGAGCCTACGAGCAGTACTTC; CDR3aa: CASSLSSGAGAYEQYF
v_gene: TRBV2; d_gene: .; abundance: .; j_gene: TRBJ2-1; len: 14; CDR3nt: TGTGCCAGCAGTGAACGACGGGGCAACAATGAGCAGTTCTTC; CDR3aa: CASSERRGNNEQFF
v_gene: TRBV7-9; d_gene: .; abundance: .; j_gene: TRBJ2-7; len: 14; CDR3nt: TGTGCCAGCAGCTTAGCGCCAGGGGCCTACGAGCAGTACTTC; CDR3aa: CASSLAPGAYEQYF
v_gene: TRBV20-1; d_gene: .; abundance: once; j_gene: TRBJ2-7; len: 11; CDR3nt: TGCAGTGCTGCGACCTTAAACGAGCAGTACTTC; CDR3aa: CSAATLNEQYF
v_gene: TRBV11-2; d_gene: .; abundance: once; j_gene: TRBJ2-1; len: 15; CDR3nt: TGTGCCAGCAGCTTTGCGCCATCAACCTACAATGAGCAGTTCTTC; CDR3aa: CASSFAPSTYNEQFF
v_gene: TRBV19; d_gene: TRBD1; abundance: .; j_gene: TRBJ1-2; len: 15; CDR3nt: TGTGCCAGTAGTATATACCCCGACAGGGGCTATGGCTACACCTTC; CDR3aa: CASSIYPDRGYGYTF
v_gene: TRBV7-8; d_gene: .; abundance: .; j_gene: TRBJ1-1; len: 16; CDR3nt: TGTGCCAGCAGCGGGACTGTGGCCTGGGCAAACACTGAAGCTTTCTTT; CDR3aa: CASSGTVAWANTEAFF
v_gene: TRBV7-6; d_gene: .; abundance: .; j_gene: TRBJ2-5; len: 13; CDR3nt: TGTGCCAGCAGCTTAGGCACAGAAGAGACCCAGTACTTC; CDR3aa: CASSLGTEETQYF
v_gene: TRBV5-1; d_gene: .; abundance: once; j_gene: TRBJ2-7; len: 12; CDR3nt: TGCGCCAGCAGCTTGGCGGTGTGCGAGCAGTACTTC; CDR3aa: CASSLAVCEQYF
v_gene: TRBV7-6; d_gene: .; abundance: .; j_gene: TRBJ2-3; len: 14; CDR3nt: TGTGCCAGCAGCTTAGAACAGCACACAGATACGCAGTATTTT; CDR3aa: CASSLEQHTDTQYF